This entry lists 30 T cell receptor beta chains sequenced from one sample in a study of shared clonotypes between healthy human individuals. Sequenced by immunoSEQ multiplex PCR; TCRdb stores in-frame clones only, minus some. Of 2 million to 2.5 million clones listed, nearly 97% are singletons. The sample comprised naive CD4+ T cells sorted from blood. Subset reported: CD45RA+ positively selected. These TCRs come from a man aged 18 to 29 in good health.

The rearrangement uses TRBV7-2 and TRBJ2-7; tentatively, D is TRBD2 (7 bases). The CDR3 has 15 amino acids. The germline V and J ends were trimmed by 5 bases and 6 bases, with 20 bases remaining between them. Germline lookup yields CDR1 SGHTA and CDR2 FQGNSA. CDR3 loop: CASSDRRGDISEQYF. For the CDR3, the DNA is TGTGCCAGCAGCGATCGACGGGGGGACATTTCCGAGCAGTACTTC.

The V call is TRBV28, the J call TRBJ2-2; 13 positions agree with TRBD2. The CDR3 sequence is 15 residues long. Germline CDR1 is MDHEN and CDR2 is SYDVKM. Unmatched junction bases numbered 3, after V lost 5 bases and J lost 6 bases. The CDR3 nucleotides are TGTGCCAGCAGTCCTGGACTAGCGGGGGCCGGGGAGCTGTTTTTT. The encoded protein is CASSPGLAGAGELFF.

The chain recombines TRBV4-1 with TRBJ2-1; 12 bases agree with TRBD2. CDR3 size: 16 residues. CDR1 MGHRA and CDR2 YSYEKL come from the germline V gene. Losses at the gene ends were 0 bases for V and 8 bases for J; bases not matched to a gene: 5. CDR3 loop: CASSQDPGTSGHEQFF. In DNA, the CDR3 is TGCGCCAGCAGCCAAGATCCCGGGACTAGCGGGCATGAGCAGTTCTTC.

Points on this clone: Different DNA sequences within this sample yield the same CDR3. The V call is TRBV10-3, the J call TRBJ2-5; maybe TRBD2 (5 bases). V lost 4 bases and J lost 5, with 11 bases in between. This CDR3 comprises 13 residues. Germline V gene lookup returns CDR1 ENHRY and CDR2 SYGVKD. The CDR3 loop is CAISAGGRETQYF. Written as DNA, the CDR3 is TGTGCCATCAGTGCCGGAGGAAGGGAGACCCAGTACTTC.

This sequence joins TRBV13 and TRBJ1-1; D unresolved. V was shortened by 5 bases and J by 0 bases, with 13 bases between the two germline ends. The length of the CDR3 is 15 residues. Germline CDR1 is PRHDT and CDR2 is FYEKMQ (reference sequence). CDR3 DNA sequence: TGTGCCAGCAGCAAGAGCGATACGGTGAACACTGAAGCTTTCTTT. Translating gives CASSKSDTVNTEAFF.

In the case of this clone: The sample has other DNA sequences that encode this CDR3 too. CDR3 DNA: TGCAGTGCTAGTAGGGATACTGAAGCTTTCTTT. As protein: CSASRDTEAFF. The rearrangement links TRBV20-1 to TRBJ1-1; D gene unclear. CDR3 size: 11 residues. Germline lookup yields CDR1 DFQATT and CDR2 SNEGSKA (reference sequence). V dropped 3 bases and J dropped 5 bases, with 7 bases sitting between them.

The chain joins TRBV18 to TRBJ2-7; 7 nucleotides match TRBD1. Trimming at V came to 3 bases and at J to 5 bases, leaving 7 bases not matched to a gene. Germline CDR1 and CDR2: KGHSH and LQKENI. The CDR3 sequence is 14 residues long. CDR3 DNA: TGTGCCAGCTCACCTTGGCAGGGGGTCGACGAGCAGTACTTC. It translates to CASSPWQGVDEQYF.

The chain joins TRBV19 to TRBJ1-1, with 7 nucleotides matching TRBD1. The V gene's germline CDR1 is LNHDA and CDR2 SQIVND (reference sequence). The CDR3 contains 15 residues. The V and J ends lost 2 bases and 4 bases, in that order; junction bases with no gene match: 7. CDR3 DNA sequence: TGTGCCAGTAGTATACCCCGACAGGGACCCACTGAAGCTTTCTTT. This gives the protein CASSIPRQGPTEAFF.

The rearrangement links TRBV5-1 to TRBJ2-7, with D tentatively TRBD1 (6 bases). V lost 2 bases to trimming and J lost 0 bases, with 12 bases between them. CDR1 and CDR2 (germline): SGHRS, YFSETQ. The CDR3 totals 15 residues. The CDR3 loop is CASSLQGSSSYEQYF. For the CDR3, the DNA is TGCGCCAGCAGCTTACAGGGCTCAAGCTCCTACGAGCAGTACTTC.

The V and J genes are TRBV7-9 and TRBJ2-3, with 16 bases lining up with TRBD2. The CDR3 is made up of 17 amino acids. Germline lookup yields CDR1 SEHNR and CDR2 FQNEAQ (reference sequence). J gave up 5 bases and V 3 bases, and 5 bases lay outside the gene matches. CDR3 sequence reads: CASSFGTSGGGQDTQYF. In DNA, the CDR3 is TGTGCCAGCAGCTTCGGGACTAGCGGGGGGGGCCAAGATACGCAGTATTTT.

This rearrangement joins TRBV30 to TRBJ2-1, with TRBD2 matching 7 bases. Germline lookup yields CDR1 GTSNPN and CDR2 SVGIG (reference sequence). This CDR3 is built from 15 residues. V trimming: 2 bases; J trimming: 0 bases; junction bases outside the gene matches: 4. In DNA form, the CDR3 reads TGTGCCTGGAGTTTCGGCGGGAGCTCCTACAATGAGCAGTTCTTC. This codes for CAWSFGGSSYNEQFF.

The chain is built from TRBV29-1 and TRBJ2-1, with D maybe TRBD1 (6 bases). Trimming left V 3 bases short and J 1 base short, with 16 bases between. Germline V gene data show CDR1 as SQVTM and CDR2 as ANQGSEA. The length of the CDR3 is 16 residues. The CDR3 DNA follows: TGCAGCGTTGACGAAATCTGGACAGTTTCCTACAATGAGCAGTTCTTC. Protein: CSVDEIWTVSYNEQFF.

This clone was seen just once. This chain links TRBV19 with TRBJ2-3; 7 nucleotides line up with TRBD1. Germline CDR1 LNHDA, CDR2 SQIVND (reference sequence). The CDR3 is made up of 13 amino acids. The ends lost 7 bases at V and 5 bases at J; junction bases unmatched: 6. The CDR3, as DNA: TGTGCCAGTACTGAGGGGGCCGGAGATACGCAGTATTTT. Translated: CASTEGAGDTQYF.

The chain links TRBV5-1 to TRBJ2-2, with D possibly TRBD1 on 5 matching bases. Germline values: CDR1 SGHRS, CDR2 YFSETQ. The CDR3 runs 13 residues. The V and J ends lost 3 bases and 4 bases respectively, with 7 bases between them. The CDR3 sequence is CASSYDSTGELFF. Written as DNA, the CDR3 is TGCGCCAGCAGCTACGACAGCACCGGGGAGCTGTTTTTT.

Worth noting for this clone: In the same sample, other DNA sequences code for this CDR3. The V call is TRBV11-2, the J call TRBJ2-7; D is tentatively TRBD1 or TRBD2 (6 bases each). V lost 5 bases, J lost 2 bases, and 10 bases lay in between. The germline V gene has CDR1 SGHAT and CDR2 FQNNGV. The CDR3 runs 13 residues. The CDR3 sequence: CASSRGTTYEQYF. DNA for the CDR3: TGTGCCAGCAGCCGCGGGACAACCTACGAGCAGTACTTC.

This chain joins TRBV19 and TRBJ2-7; TRBD1 matches 10 bases. V dropped 5 bases and J dropped 3; count of bases not matched to a gene: 7. Germline CDR1 reads LNHDA; CDR2 reads SQIVND (reference sequence). The CDR3 sequence is 15 residues long. The CDR3 DNA reads as TGTGCCAGTAGTGTGGGGGACAGGGGAGGCTACGAGCAGTACTTC. This sequence encodes CASSVGDRGGYEQYF.

With regard to this clone: The sample holds other DNA sequences that translate to the same CDR3. The CDR3, as DNA: TGTGCCAGCAGTCTCGGACAGGGAAAAGCTTTCTTT. Translating it yields CASSLGQGKAFF. The gene calls are TRBV27 and TRBJ1-1, with 8 bases aligning to TRBD1. The junction had 5 bases not matched to a gene; V was cut back by 5 bases and J by 9 bases. In germline, CDR1 is MNHEY, CDR2 SMNVEV (reference sequence). This CDR3 spans 12 amino acids.

The gene calls are TRBV4-3 and TRBJ2-1; no firm D call. CDR3 length equals 13 residues. V lost 4 bases to trimming and J lost 7 bases, with 11 bases between them. Germline CDR1 and CDR2: LGHNA and YSLEER. In DNA, the CDR3 is TGCGCCAGCAGCCTAACTTTACAGAATGAGCAGTTCTTC. This codes for CASSLTLQNEQFF.

V usage is TRBV11-3 and J usage is TRBJ2-2, with a tentative D call TRBD1 (6 bases). With 4 bases removed from V and 6 bases from J, the gap between germline ends came to 15 bases. From germline, CDR1 is SGHNT and CDR2 YENEEA. CDR3 size: 15 residues. The CDR3 loop is CASSSAGAGPGELFF. The CDR3, as DNA: TGTGCCAGCAGCTCCGCAGGGGCAGGGCCCGGGGAGCTGTTTTTT.

This clone was observed a single time. The chain uses TRBV2 and TRBJ2-3; 7 nucleotides line up with TRBD2. Germline assignment: CDR1 SNHLY and CDR2 FYNNEI. This CDR3 contains 15 residues. The junction had 5 bases not matched to a gene; V was cut back by 5 bases and J by 0 bases. The chain's CDR3 is CASSFQGGSTDTQYF. The CDR3 nucleotides read TGTGCCAGCAGTTTTCAGGGAGGGAGCACAGATACGCAGTATTTT.

The CDR3 DNA is TGTGCCAGCAGCCCCCGGGACGGCGGAAACACCATATATTTT. This translates into CASSPRDGGNTIYF. The V and J genes are TRBV2 and TRBJ1-3, with D possibly being TRBD1 (5 bases). Trimming took off 6 bases at V and 4 bases at J, with 13 bases between the two ends. The CDR3 has 14 residues. Germline values: CDR1 SNHLY, CDR2 FYNNEI. Drawing the rest from reference TRBV2 and TRBJ1-3, the complete variable domain is EPEVTQTPSHQVTQMGQEVILRCVPISNHLYFYWYRQILGQKVEFLVSFYNNEISEKSEIFDDQFSVERPDGSNFTLKIRSTKLEDSAMYFCASSPRDGGNTIYFGEGSWLTVV.

The rearrangement joins TRBV10-3 to TRBJ2-2; D might be TRBD2 (6 bases). The germline V gene encodes CDR1 ENHRY and CDR2 SYGVKD. V gave up 0 bases and J gave up 1 base, with 12 bases separating them. This CDR3 is 17 amino acids long. The CDR3 loop is CAISESEIAVNTGELFF. The CDR3 DNA reads as TGTGCCATCAGTGAGTCGGAAATAGCGGTGAACACCGGGGAGCTGTTTTTT.

The CDR3 loop is CASSPTGTPGSGNTIYF. The CDR3 bases are TGTGCCAGCTCACCTACCGGGACACCCGGCTCTGGAAACACCATATATTTT. The rearrangement joins TRBV18 to TRBJ1-3, with a possible D match to TRBD1 (6 bases). CDR3 length: 17 residues. CDR1 and CDR2 (germline): KGHSH, LQKENI. V lost 3 bases, J lost 0 bases, and 15 bases lay in between. The variable domain in full, with the rest retrieved from reference TRBV18 and TRBJ1-3, is NAGVMQNPRHLVRRRGQEARLRCSPMKGHSHVYWYRQLPEEGLKFMVYLQKENIIDESGMPKERFSAEFPKEGPSILRIQQVVRGDSAAYFCASSPTGTPGSGNTIYFGEGSWLTVV.

J is TRBJ2-1 and V is TRBV2, with TRBD2 matching 11 bases. This CDR3 spans 15 amino acids. The germline V gene encodes CDR1 SNHLY and CDR2 FYNNEI. The V gene end was trimmed by 8 bases and the J gene end by 6 bases; junction bases not matched to a gene: 9. For the CDR3, the DNA is TGTGCCAGCGGCGGAACTAGCGGGAGCGGCAATGAGCAGTTCTTC. It yields the protein CASGGTSGSGNEQFF.

The chain joins TRBV9 to TRBJ2-7, with D possibly TRBD1 on 7 matching bases. Deletions cut 0 bases from V and 2 bases from J, with 12 bases between. The CDR3 is 15 residues long. CDR1 SGDLS and CDR2 YYNGEE come from the germline V gene. CDR3: CASSVAGGSTYEQYF. Written as DNA, the CDR3 is TGTGCCAGCAGCGTAGCAGGGGGGAGTACCTACGAGCAGTACTTC.

V gene TRBV27 combines with J gene TRBJ2-3; 8 bases are shared with TRBD2. Germline CDR1 MNHEY, CDR2 SMNVEV (reference sequence). The CDR3 consists of 16 residues. Trimming cost V 5 bases and J 0 bases; bases outside gene matches: 7. Here the CDR3 reads CASSPLAEFSTDTQYF. The CDR3 nucleotides read TGTGCCAGCAGTCCACTAGCGGAGTTTAGCACAGATACGCAGTATTTT.

The rearrangement uses TRBV27 and TRBJ1-6; no firm D call. Trimming left V 5 bases short and J 8 bases short, with 13 bases between. This CDR3 spans 14 amino acids. The germline V gene has CDR1 MNHEY and CDR2 SMNVEV (reference sequence). The CDR3 DNA sequence: TGTGCCAGCAGTCCCGGACTATTTTATTCACCCCTCCACTTT. Residues: CASSPGLFYSPLHF.

The V call is TRBV5-4, the J call TRBJ2-7; 7 bases are a match to TRBD1. The CDR3 runs to 15 residues. From germline, CDR1 is SGHNT and CDR2 YYREEE (reference sequence). V shed 3 bases, J shed 3 bases, and the junction held 9 bases outside the gene matches. The chain's CDR3 is CASSSRQGAFYEQYF. CDR3 in DNA: TGTGCCAGCAGCTCCCGACAGGGTGCGTTCTACGAGCAGTACTTC.

This sequence joins TRBV5-4 and TRBJ2-2; the D gene is possibly TRBD1 (5 bases). The V end was cut by 4 bases, the J end by 8 bases, with 12 bases between. The CDR3 length is 13 residues. The germline V gene has CDR1 SGHNT and CDR2 YYREEE (reference sequence). CDR3 nucleotide sequence: TGTGCCAGCAGCCACGACAGCTGGGGGGAGCTGTTTTTT. Protein: CASSHDSWGELFF.

The chain employs TRBV10-3 and TRBJ1-5; D perhaps matches TRBD1 (5 bases). The CDR3 loop spans 17 amino acids. Looked up from germline, CDR1 is ENHRY and CDR2 is SYGVKD. The V end was cut by 10 bases, the J end by 4 bases, with 26 bases between. The CDR3 sequence is CATAQALGLLRNQPQHF. The CDR3 nucleotides read TGTGCCACGGCCCAAGCCCTGGGACTGCTCCGGAATCAGCCCCAGCATTTT.